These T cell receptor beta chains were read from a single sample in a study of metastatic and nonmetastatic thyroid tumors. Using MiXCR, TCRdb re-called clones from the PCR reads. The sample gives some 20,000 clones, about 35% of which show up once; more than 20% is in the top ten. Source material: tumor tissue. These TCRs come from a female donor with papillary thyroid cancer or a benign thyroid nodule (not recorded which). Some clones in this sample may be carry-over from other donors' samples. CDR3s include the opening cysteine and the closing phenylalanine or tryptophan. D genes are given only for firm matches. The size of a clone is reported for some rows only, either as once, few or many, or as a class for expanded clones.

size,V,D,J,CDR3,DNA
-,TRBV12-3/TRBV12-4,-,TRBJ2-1,CASTLSSHEQFF,TGTGCCAGCACCCTAAGCAGTCATGAGCAGTTCTTC
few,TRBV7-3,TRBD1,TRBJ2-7,CASSTGQGNEQYF,TGTGCCAGCAGCACAGGACAGGGAAACGAGCAGTACTTC
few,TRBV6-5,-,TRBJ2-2,CASSYPHTGELFF,TGTGCCAGCAGTTACCCTCACACCGGGGAGCTGTTTTTT
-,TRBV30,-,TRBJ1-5,CAWAAEFNQPQHF,TGTGCCTGGGCAGCCGAATTTAATCAGCCCCAGCATTTT
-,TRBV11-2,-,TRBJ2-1,CASSLDEEGAGAYNEQFF,TGTGCCAGCAGCTTAGACGAGGAAGGGGCAGGGGCATACAATGAGCAGTTCTTC
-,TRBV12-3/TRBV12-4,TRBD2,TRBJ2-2,CASSYGTSGVNTGELFF,TGTGCCAGCAGTTACGGGACTAGCGGAGTGAACACCGGGGAGCTGTTTTTT
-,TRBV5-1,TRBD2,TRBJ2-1,CASSYLAGGPNEQFF,TGCGCCAGCAGCTACCTAGCGGGGGGGCCCAATGAGCAGTTCTTC
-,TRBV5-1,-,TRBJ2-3,CASSLGQATDTQYF,TGCGCCAGCAGCTTGGGACAGGCCACAGATACGCAGTATTTT
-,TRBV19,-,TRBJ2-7,CASSATTSYEQYF,TGTGCCAGTAGTGCCACTACATCCTACGAGCAGTACTTC
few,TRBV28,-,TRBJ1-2,CASKPGVNYGYTF,TGTGCCAGCAAACCGGGGGTTAACTATGGCTACACCTTC
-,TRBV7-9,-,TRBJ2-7,CASSADYNYEQYF,TGTGCCAGCAGCGCCGACTACAATTACGAGCAGTACTTC
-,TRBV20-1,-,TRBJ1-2,CSATTGLIYGYTF,TGCAGTGCTACCACGGGACTTATCTATGGCTACACCTTC
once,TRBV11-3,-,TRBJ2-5,CASSFRGHPGETQYF,TGTGCCAGCAGCTTCAGGGGCCACCCTGGGGAGACCCAGTACTTC
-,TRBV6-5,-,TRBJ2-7,CASSLGPVDSYEQYF,TGTGCCAGCAGTTTGGGCCCGGTAGACTCCTACGAGCAGTACTTC
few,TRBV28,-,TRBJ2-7,CASSPGHRDYEQYF,TGTGCCAGCAGTCCGGGACACAGAGACTACGAGCAGTACTTC
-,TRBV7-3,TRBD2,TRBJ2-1,CASSASGILNNEQFF,TGTGCCAGCAGCGCTAGCGGGATTCTCAACAATGAGCAGTTCTTC
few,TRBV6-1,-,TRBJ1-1,CASSERREGWNTEAFF,TGTGCCAGCAGTGAAAGGAGGGAGGGCTGGAACACTGAAGCTTTCTTT
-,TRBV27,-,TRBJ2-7,CASSLRDTSYEQYF,TGTGCCAGCAGTTTACGGGACACATCCTACGAGCAGTACTTC
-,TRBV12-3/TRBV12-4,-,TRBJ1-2,CASSLEGRGYTF,TGTGCCAGCAGTTTAGAGGGTCGGGGCTACACCTTC
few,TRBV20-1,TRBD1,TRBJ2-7,CSARRQGYEQYF,TGCAGTGCTAGGAGACAGGGTTACGAGCAGTACTTC
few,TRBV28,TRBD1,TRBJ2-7,CASTGQGLMYF,TGTGCCAGCACCGGACAGGGCCTCATGTACTTC
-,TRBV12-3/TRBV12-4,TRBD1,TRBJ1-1,CASRPTGGAWPEAFF,TGTGCCAGCAGACCCACAGGGGGCGCGTGGCCTGAAGCTTTCTTT
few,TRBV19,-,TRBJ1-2,CASSPQGYGYTF,TGTGCCAGTAGTCCACAGGGCTATGGCTACACCTTC
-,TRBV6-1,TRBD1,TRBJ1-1,CASSERDRGVNTEAFF,TGTGCCAGCAGTGAGCGAGACAGGGGGGTGAACACTGAAGCTTTCTTT
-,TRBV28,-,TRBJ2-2,CASSFLKGGTGELFF,TGTGCCAGCAGTTTTCTTAAGGGGGGCACCGGGGAGCTGTTTTTT
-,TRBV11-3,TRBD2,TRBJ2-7,CASSYGTSREQYF,TGTGCCAGCAGCTACGGGACTAGCCGCGAGCAGTACTTC
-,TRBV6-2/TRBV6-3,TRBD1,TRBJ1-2,CASSPGQAFGDTF,TGTGCCAGCAGTCCGGGACAGGCCTTTGGGGACACCTTC
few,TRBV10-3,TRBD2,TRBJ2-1,CAISPGTSGTYNEQFF,TGTGCCATCAGTCCGGGGACTAGCGGAACCTACAATGAGCAGTTCTTC
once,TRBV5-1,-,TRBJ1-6,CASSEKPGIGSPLHF,TGCGCCAGCAGCGAGAAGCCGGGAATAGGTTCACCCCTCCACTTT
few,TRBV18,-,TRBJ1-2,CASSLGEGVGTF,TGTGCCAGCTCACTAGGGGAGGGTGTTGGCACCTTC